What follows are 25 T cell receptor beta chains derived from one specimen sequenced in a study of T cells in Graves' hyperthyroidism and ophthalmopathy. Authors of the study amplified TCR beta CDR3 regions from RNA transcripts. The primer set for the first-round RT-PCR of the TCR CDR3 was HTBI. Via MiXCR, TCRdb re-called the multiplex PCR reads, giving one row per CDR3 protein. Counted here are about 360,000 distinct CDR3 sequences, around 14% occurring once; the ten biggest clones make up less than 10%. Material for sequencing was blood. Receptors were obtained from a young woman with Graves' hyperthyroidism.

This clonotype was counted between two and nine times. The chain links TRBV5-1 to TRBJ2-7; D unresolved. Looked up from germline, CDR1 is SGHRS and CDR2 is YFSETQ. The V end was cut by 6 bases, the J end by 3 bases, with 19 bases between. This CDR3 spans 15 amino acids. The CDR3 here is CASKTFRAGDYEQYF. As DNA, the CDR3 is TGCGCCAGCAAAACCTTTCGGGCAGGTGACTACGAGCAGTACTTC.

The chain uses TRBV28 and TRBJ1-3, with D perhaps matching TRBD1 (6 bases). CDR3 length equals 13 residues. Trimming pared 7 bases from V and 7 bases from J, leaving 14 bases between. CDR1 is MDHEN, CDR2 SYDVKM, per germline. The CDR3 nucleotides read TGTGCCAGCACCCTTCCTCAGGGGAACACCATATATTTT. Amino acids: CASTLPQGNTIYF.

This clonotype appeared many times. This chain uses TRBV27 with TRBJ1-3; D unresolved. The CDR3 length is 16 residues. V lost 7 bases and J lost 5, with 21 bases in between. Germline V CDR1 and CDR2: MNHEY, SMNVEV (reference sequence). The CDR3 region has the DNA TGTGCCAGCATAGTATCCGATACGGGTGCGAGAAACACCATATATTTT. This codes for CASIVSDTGARNTIYF.

The J gene is TRBJ2-2, the V gene TRBV28, with 9 bases identical to TRBD1. Germline assignment: CDR1 MDHEN and CDR2 SYDVKM. After removal of 6 bases from V and 3 bases from J, the junction contained 5 bases not matched to a gene. The CDR3 is 15 amino acids. CDR3 DNA sequence: TGTGCCAGCAGGGAGGGGACAGGGTACACCGGGGAGCTGTTTTTT. Amino acid sequence: CASREGTGYTGELFF. The whole variable domain, filled in from reference TRBV28 and TRBJ2-2, reads DVKVTQSSRYLVKRTGEKVFLECVQDMDHENMFWYRQDPGLGLRLIYFSYDVKMKEKGDIPEGYSVSREKKERFSLILESASTNQTSMYLCASREGTGYTGELFFGEGSRLTVL.

The genes are TRBV2 and TRBJ2-5; 10 positions agree with TRBD2. CDR3 length: 16 residues. Germline V gene data show CDR1 as SNHLY and CDR2 as FYNNEI. The V gene end was trimmed by 3 bases and the J gene end by 4 bases; junction bases not matched to a gene: 8. The CDR3 nucleotides read TGTGCCAGCAGTGAGGTGGCTAGCGGGAGAGGAGAGACCCAGTACTTC. It codes for CASSEVASGRGETQYF.

The table lists this clonotype with many counts. V gene TRBV10-1 combines with J gene TRBJ1-1; D is possibly TRBD1 (5 bases). There are 12 residues in the CDR3. Trimming left V 4 bases short and J 6 bases short, with 9 bases between. Germline V CDR1 and CDR2: WNHNN, SYGVQD (reference sequence). The CDR3 bases are TGCGCCAGCAGTGCCCAGGGCGCTGAAGCTTTCTTT. It codes for CASSAQGAEAFF.

V and J are TRBV4-2 and TRBJ2-3, with unresolved D. Germline-derived CDR1 and CDR2 are LGHNA and YNFKEQ. The CDR3 loop spans 14 amino acids. Between the trimmed V and J ends, which lost 4 bases and 2 bases, there was a span of 10 bases. CDR3 sequence reads: CASSLNLDTDTQYF. The DNA for the CDR3 is TGTGCCAGCAGCCTCAATTTGGACACAGATACGCAGTATTTT.

This clonotype occurred a few times. The chain is built from TRBV5-6 and TRBJ1-1; 7 nucleotides line up with TRBD1. The ends lost 3 bases at V and 3 bases at J; junction bases unmatched: 8. This CDR3 has 15 amino acids. Germline V CDR1 and CDR2: SGHDT, YYEEEE. CDR3 in DNA: TGTGCCAGCAGCTCTTTTCAACAGGGGCACACTGAAGCTTTCTTT. This encodes CASSSFQQGHTEAFF.

This clonotype has a count of ten or more. V is TRBV6-1 and J is TRBJ2-1; TRBD2 matches at 7 bases. The CDR3 is 13 amino acids. The V gene end was trimmed by 7 bases and the J gene end by 5 bases; junction bases not matched to a gene: 5. CDR1 and CDR2 from the germline V gene are MNHNS and SASEGT. CDR3 region: CASTYGLDNEQFF. The CDR3 coding sequence is TGTGCCAGCACTTACGGACTAGACAATGAGCAGTTCTTC.

This clonotype has a count of ten or more. The chain employs TRBV6-1 and TRBJ1-5; perhaps TRBD1 as D (5 bases). V lost 6 bases and J 0 bases, leaving 9 bases between the germline ends. The CDR3 loop spans 14 amino acids. The germline V gene encodes CDR1 MNHNS and CDR2 SASEGT. CDR3 protein: CASRFQGSNQPQHF. The CDR3 DNA is TGTGCCAGCAGATTTCAGGGTAGCAATCAGCCCCAGCATTTT.

Ten or more counts support this clonotype. The gene calls are TRBV28 and TRBJ2-5; possible D gene TRBD2, 7 bases. V was pared by 6 bases and J by 4 bases, with 15 bases between. This CDR3 comprises 14 residues. CDR1 and CDR2 (germline): MDHEN, SYDVKM. CDR3 residues: CASSSTGRGETQYF. The CDR3 DNA is TGTGCCAGCAGCTCCACAGGGAGGGGAGAGACCCAGTACTTC.

This clonotype was seen at least ten times. The chain combines TRBV7-9 with TRBJ1-1; TRBD1 is a possible D gene (6 bases). The CDR3 is 11 amino acids. CDR1 is SEHNR, CDR2 FQNEAQ, per germline (reference sequence). With 6 bases removed from V and 7 bases from J, the gap between germline ends came to 9 bases. The CDR3 DNA reads TGTGCCAGCAGGAGGGACAATGAAGCTTTCTTT. It specifies CASRRDNEAFF.

The V call is TRBV5-6, the J call TRBJ2-1, with D perhaps TRBD1 or TRBD2 (7 bases each). This CDR3 comprises 17 residues. The germline V gene encodes CDR1 SGHDT and CDR2 YYEEEE. Trimming left V 3 bases short and J 10 bases short, with 26 bases between. The CDR3 DNA reads as TGTGCCAGCAGCTCCCCAAAGCTAGCGGCCAGGGGGGTGGAGCAGTTCTTC. This gives the protein CASSSPKLAARGVEQFF.

This clonotype has a count of ten or more. The chain links TRBV20-1 to TRBJ1-6; D perhaps matches TRBD1 (6 bases). Germline assignment: CDR1 DFQATT and CDR2 SNEGSKA (reference sequence). The CDR3 covers 17 residues. V was pared by 6 bases and J by 7 bases, with 25 bases between. CDR3 in amino acids: CSAAERGAIGKNSPLHF. CDR3 coding DNA: TGCAGTGCCGCCGAACGGGGGGCGATAGGGAAAAATTCACCCCTCCACTTT.

This clonotype was counted many times. The chain joins TRBV20-1 to TRBJ1-1; D perhaps matches TRBD1 (5 bases). Germline V gives CDR1 DFQATT, CDR2 SNEGSKA (reference sequence). The V end was cut by 5 bases, the J end by 7 bases, with 11 bases between. This CDR3 spans 11 amino acids. CDR3 sequence reads: CSAGGEGEAFF. CDR3 bases: TGCAGTGCTGGGGGGGAAGGTGAAGCTTTCTTT.

This clonotype turned up a few times. The chain links TRBV6-1 to TRBJ2-3; tentatively, D is TRBD1 or TRBD2 (5 bases each). The CDR3 spans 14 residues. Trimming removed 10 bases from V and 2 bases from J, with 16 bases in between. Germline V gene sequence: CDR1 MNHNS, CDR2 SASEGT. Here the CDR3 reads CANGGRGDTDTQYF. CDR3 nucleotide sequence: TGTGCCAACGGTGGCCGGGGCGACACAGATACGCAGTATTTT.

The genes are TRBV6-1 and TRBJ1-1; no definite D call. The germline V gene has CDR1 MNHNS and CDR2 SASEGT. The CDR3 has 16 amino acids. Trimming took 3 bases from V and 1 from J, leaving 15 bases between them. The CDR3 region is CASSEVAGSGNTEAFF. DNA of the CDR3: TGTGCCAGCAGTGAGGTCGCGGGCTCGGGGAACACTGAAGCTTTCTTT.

At least ten counts were recorded for this clonotype. The chain couples TRBV7-2 to TRBJ1-2; TRBD1 agrees at 7 bases. The CDR3 sequence is 16 residues long. V gave up 5 bases and J gave up 4 bases; unmatched junction bases: 13. Germline CDR1 SGHTA, CDR2 FQGNSA. The CDR3 is CASSRGGGWDSYGYTF. As DNA, the CDR3 is TGTGCCAGCAGCCGGGGGGGTGGCTGGGACAGCTATGGCTACACCTTC. The entire variable domain, with the rest obtained from reference TRBV7-2 and TRBJ1-2, is as follows: GAGVSQSPSNKVTEKGKDVELRCDPISGHTALYWYRQSLGQGLEFLIYFQGNSAPDKSGLPSDRFSAERTGGSVSTLTIQRTQQEDSAVYLCASSRGGGWDSYGYTFGSGTRLTVV.

Of note for this clonotype: A much larger clone lies a single base off, so this may be a read error. The chain joins TRBV28 to TRBJ1-1, with D unclear. Trimming pared 10 bases from V and 0 bases from J, leaving 12 bases between. The CDR3 sequence is 13 residues long. Germline V CDR1 and CDR2: MDHEN, SYDVKM. The CDR3 region is CATHEGLNTEAFF. CDR3 nucleotide sequence: TGTGCCACCCACGAGGGTCTGAACACTGAAGCTTTCTTT.

This clonotype has ten or more counts. The gene calls are TRBV7-2 and TRBJ2-3; 11 bases match TRBD2. The V gene's germline CDR1 is SGHTA and CDR2 FQGNSA. With 2 bases clipped from V and 2 bases from J, the junction kept 3 bases outside the gene matches. The CDR3 consists of 16 residues. The CDR3 spells CASSLQTSGNTDTQYF. For the CDR3, the DNA is TGTGCCAGCAGCTTACAGACTAGCGGGAACACAGATACGCAGTATTTT.

The chain uses TRBV5-1 and TRBJ1-3; D remains unclear. V was cut by 3 bases and J by 4 bases, with 8 bases left in between. CDR3 size: 13 residues. Germline lookup yields CDR1 SGHRS and CDR2 YFSETQ. The chain's CDR3 is CASSYEAGNTIYF. As DNA, the CDR3 is TGCGCCAGCAGCTATGAAGCGGGAAACACCATATATTTT.

A remark on this clonotype: One junction end does not reproduce the germline sequence, and a read error may be involved. The gene calls are TRBV20-1 and TRBJ1-4, with D maybe TRBD1 (6 bases). Germline values: CDR1 DFQATT, CDR2 SNEGSKA (reference sequence). The CDR3 has 13 amino acids. CDR3 coding DNA: TGCAGTGCGGGAGGACAGTGGAATGGAAAACTGTTTTTT. This gives the protein CSAGGQWNGKLFF.

This clonotype was counted between two and nine times. The chain joins TRBV6-1 to TRBJ2-1, with D possibly matching TRBD2 (5 bases). Germline lookup yields CDR1 MNHNS and CDR2 SASEGT. The CDR3 length is 16 residues. V gave up 3 bases and J gave up 8 bases, with 20 bases separating them. The CDR3 spells CASSEVPAAAPDEQFF. The CDR3 nucleotides are TGTGCCAGCAGTGAGGTCCCAGCGGCCGCCCCAGATGAGCAGTTCTTC.

Ten or more counts support this clonotype. V gene TRBV7-2 combines with J gene TRBJ1-1, with D unresolved. The V gene lost 3 bases and the J gene lost 2 bases, with 10 bases spanning the gap. CDR3 length: 14 residues. CDR1 SGHTA and CDR2 FQGNSA come from the germline V gene. The DNA for the CDR3 is TGTGCCAGCAGCTTTGCATTCATTAACACTGAAGCTTTCTTT. Encoded protein: CASSFAFINTEAFF.

This clonotype was seen ten or more times. V and J are TRBV6-1 and TRBJ1-3, with D hard to call. There are 13 residues in the CDR3. Per germline, CDR1 MNHNS and CDR2 SASEGT. V lost 8 bases, J lost 2 bases, and 10 bases lay in between. The CDR3 sequence is CASWTAPGNTIYF. In DNA form, the CDR3 reads TGTGCCAGCTGGACGGCTCCTGGAAACACCATATATTTT.